This note documents a single TCR beta chain sequence. The antigen is undetermined. Measured with immunoSEQ multiplex PCR; TCRdb has only the in-frame clones, and not every one. The table has roughly 56,000 clones, 90% to 95% seen once; the top ten hold 2.2%. This sample is part of a study of cytomegalovirus exposure and HLA in healthy donors. Study-wide background: It was reported in a later analysis that the 90 to 150 validation repertoires used the same platform as the 550 to 800 first-cohort repertoires. Study-wide points: The TCR clusters that emerged in the first cohort tended, a later analysis found, to co-occur in the approximately 110 validation repertoires. Reportedly, cytomegalovirus status was diagnosed with high sensitivity and specificity.

Looked up from germline, CDR1 is LGHNA and CDR2 is YNFKEQ. The CDR3 contains 17 residues. Trimming cost V 1 base and J 1 base; bases outside gene matches: 8. The specimen was PBMCs. The TCR comes from a woman aged 25 to 45 in good health and CMV-seronegative. The chain is built from TRBV4-2 and TRBJ2-3; 7 bases line up with TRBD2. CDR3 amino acids: CASSQAASGGGTDTQYF. In DNA, the CDR3 is TGTGCCAGCAGCCAAGCCGCTAGCGGAGGGGGCACAGATACGCAGTATTTT.